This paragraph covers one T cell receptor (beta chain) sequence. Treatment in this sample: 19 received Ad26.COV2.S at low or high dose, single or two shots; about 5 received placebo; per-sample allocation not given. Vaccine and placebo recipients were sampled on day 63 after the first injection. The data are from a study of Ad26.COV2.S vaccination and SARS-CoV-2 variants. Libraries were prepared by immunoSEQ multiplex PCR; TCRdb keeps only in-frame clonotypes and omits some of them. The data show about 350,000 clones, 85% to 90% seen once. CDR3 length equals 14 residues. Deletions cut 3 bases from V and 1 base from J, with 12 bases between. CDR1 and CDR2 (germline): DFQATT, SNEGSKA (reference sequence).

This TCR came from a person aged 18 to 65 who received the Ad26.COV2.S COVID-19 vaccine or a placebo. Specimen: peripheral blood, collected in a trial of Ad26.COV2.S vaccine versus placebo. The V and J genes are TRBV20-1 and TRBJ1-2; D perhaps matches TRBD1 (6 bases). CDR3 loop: CSASGDTDNYGYTF. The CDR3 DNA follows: TGCAGTGCTAGTGGGGACACAGATAACTATGGCTACACCTTC.